This entry lists 30 T cell receptor beta chains sequenced from one sample in a study of molecular identifiers for immune sequencing clone quantification (dated by TCRdb to 2017 to 2018). The library was prepared using PCR. Instrument on record: NextSeq 500. The public sequencing data were trimmed at Q25 with fastp and processed into clonotypes with MiXCR by TCRdb, which kept only in-frame beta chains. Rows are unified per CDR3 protein, each entry keeping the most common DNA and genes. The sample table contains about half a million distinct CDR3 sequences; only one count was recorded for under 30% of them. The ten largest account for just over 0.75% of the sample. Sequencing was performed on naive CD8+ T cells from blood, with Jurkat cell RNA spiked in. What the cell subset or site label conveys for this sample: FACS-sorted CD8+CD4-CCR7+CD45RA+ naive T cells. Receptors originate from a human donor in good health. Some libraries in this study had Jurkat cell RNA spiked in.

This clonotype has at least ten counts. The chain recombines TRBV30 with TRBJ1-1; tentatively, D is TRBD1 (5 bases). Trimming took off 1 base at V and 1 base at J, with 7 bases between the two ends. The CDR3 is made up of 13 amino acids. Germline lookup yields CDR1 GTSNPN and CDR2 SVGIG (reference sequence). CDR3 sequence: CAWSETGNTEAFF. The CDR3 nucleotides are TGTGCCTGGAGTGAAACAGGGAACACTGAAGCTTTCTTT.

This clonotype turned up a few times. One end of the junction fails to match germline, which may point to a read error. V gene TRBV7-6 combines with J gene TRBJ2-7, with D possibly called TRBD1 or TRBD2 (9 bases each). There are 14 residues in the CDR3. Germline lookup yields CDR1 SGHVS and CDR2 FNYEAQ. DNA for the CDR3: TGTGCCAGCAGCCTAGCGGGACAGGGAGCCGAGCAGTACTTC. Protein product: CASSLAGQGAEQYF.

This clonotype has ten or more counts. The chain combines TRBV10-3 with TRBJ2-2; D is possibly TRBD1 (6 bases). The CDR3 consists of 10 residues. The V end lost 8 bases, the J end lost 8 bases, and 6 bases lay between the germline ends. The germline CDR1 and CDR2 sequences are ENHRY and SYGVKD. The CDR3 nucleotides read TGTGCCATCGGACAGGGGGAGCTGTTTTTT. This sequence encodes CAIGQGELFF.

This clonotype was counted many times. The CDR3 is CSVVSGSVTEAFF. The CDR3 nucleotides are TGCAGCGTTGTCAGTGGGTCGGTCACTGAAGCTTTCTTT. The chain uses TRBV29-1 and TRBJ1-1, with unresolved D. Germline lookup yields CDR1 SQVTM and CDR2 ANQGSEA. V lost 4 bases, J lost 4 bases, and 13 bases lay in between. CDR3 length: 13 residues.

The table lists this clonotype with a few counts. The chain links TRBV19 to TRBJ2-1; D might be TRBD1 (6 bases). Per germline, CDR1 LNHDA and CDR2 SQIVND (reference sequence). V dropped 7 bases and J dropped 9 bases, with 19 bases sitting between them. The CDR3 covers 14 residues. CDR3 in amino acids: CASISQGSSTEQFF. The CDR3 DNA reads as TGTGCCAGTATATCCCAGGGGTCTAGCACTGAGCAGTTCTTC.

With respect to this clonotype: A much larger clone differs from this one at a single base, so this may be a read error. V and J are TRBV30 and TRBJ1-1; the D gene is possibly TRBD1 (5 bases). V was cut by 5 bases and J by 8 bases, with 12 bases left in between. This CDR3 spans 11 amino acids. Germline assignment: CDR1 GTSNPN and CDR2 SVGIG (reference sequence). The CDR3 spells CAWGEGQEAFF. The CDR3 bases are TGTGCCTGGGGTGAGGGGCAGGAAGCTTTCTTT.

This chain links TRBV27 with TRBJ1-5, with 7 positions matching TRBD1. The CDR3 is made up of 15 amino acids. Per germline, CDR1 MNHEY and CDR2 SMNVEV (reference sequence). V shed 1 base, J shed 7 bases, and the junction held 7 bases outside the gene matches. CDR3 protein: CASSLFQGGEQPQHF. In DNA form, the CDR3 reads TGTGCCAGCAGTTTATTTCAGGGGGGTGAGCAGCCCCAGCATTTT.

This clonotype occurred a few times. V is TRBV9 and J is TRBJ2-7; TRBD1 or TRBD2 may be the D gene (5 bases each). V was shortened by 0 bases and J by 6 bases, with 16 bases between the two germline ends. The CDR3 is made up of 15 amino acids. In germline, CDR1 is SGDLS, CDR2 YYNGEE. In DNA form, the CDR3 reads TGTGCCAGCAGCGTAGGTGTGGGGGTAGGGGCCGAGCAGTACTTC. It codes for CASSVGVGVGAEQYF.

The gene calls are TRBV7-9 and TRBJ2-3; 8 nucleotides match TRBD2. The CDR3 covers 17 residues. The J segment lost 1 base and the V segment lost 4 bases, leaving 10 bases of the junction unmatched. Germline V lookup: CDR1 SEHNR, CDR2 FQNEAQ (reference sequence). The CDR3 DNA reads as TGTGCCAGCAGCTCACTACGGGGGCGGGAGGGCACAGATACGCAGTATTTT. Protein sequence: CASSSLRGREGTDTQYF.

This clonotype was seen repeatedly, ten times or more. This chain joins TRBV6-5 and TRBJ1-1; weak D call: TRBD1 (6 bases). The CDR3 consists of 15 residues. The germline V gene encodes CDR1 MNHEY and CDR2 SVGAGI. The V gene lost 0 bases and the J gene lost 1 base, with 9 bases spanning the gap. CDR3 amino acids: CASSYSQGPNTEAFF. For the CDR3, the DNA is TGTGCCAGCAGTTACTCACAGGGACCGAACACTGAAGCTTTCTTT.

Notes on this clonotype: Given a much more abundant clone one base away, this may be a read error. Written as DNA, the CDR3 is TGTGCCAGCACCCAGGGGACAACTTCCTACGAGCAGTACTTC. This translates into CASTQGTTSYEQYF. J is TRBJ2-7 and V is TRBV7-9; D possibly corresponds to TRBD1 (6 bases). V lost 7 bases to trimming and J lost 1 base, with 14 bases between them. Germline V gene lookup returns CDR1 SEHNR and CDR2 FQNEAQ (reference sequence). The length of the CDR3 is 14 residues.

Worth noting for this clonotype: A much larger clone lies one base from this, so it may be a read error. The J gene is TRBJ2-7, the V gene TRBV6-2 or TRBV6-3; 8 bases fit TRBD1. This CDR3 has 11 residues. Looked up from germline, CDR1 is MNHEY and CDR2 is SVGEGT. CDR3 in DNA: TGTGCCATCGGACAGGGTTACGAGCAGTGCTTC. It specifies CAIGQGYEQCF.

Turning to this clonotype: The junction departs from the called germline gene at one end, perhaps through a read error. The J gene is TRBJ1-1, the V gene TRBV6-5, with D uncertain. The CDR3 spans 14 residues. Germline-derived CDR1 and CDR2 are MNHEY and SVGAGI. CDR3 amino acids: CASSYSRMNTEAYF. The CDR3 coding sequence is TGTGCCAGCAGTTACTCGAGGATGAACACTGAAGCTTACTTT.

Many counts were recorded for this clonotype. This chain connects TRBV7-2 to TRBJ2-1; D not resolved. The V and J ends lost 5 bases and 0 bases respectively, with 11 bases between them. The CDR3 spans 15 residues. Per the germline V gene, CDR1 is SGHTA and CDR2 is FQGNSA. Here the CDR3 reads CASSQYYSSYNEQFF. CDR3 coding DNA: TGTGCCAGCAGCCAATACTACAGCTCCTACAATGAGCAGTTCTTC.

The table lists this clonotype with many counts. V is TRBV7-9 and J is TRBJ2-3; D is undetermined. From germline, CDR1 is SEHNR and CDR2 FQNEAQ (reference sequence). The CDR3 runs 12 residues. Trimming took 8 bases from V and 3 from J, leaving 9 bases between them. CDR3 nucleotides: TGTGCCAGCGCGGTTGTAACAGATACGCAGTATTTT. As protein: CASAVVTDTQYF.

As regards this clonotype: This may be a read error: a much more frequent sequence differs by one nucleotide. This chain connects TRBV7-8 to TRBJ1-1; D gene unclear. The CDR3 consists of 14 residues. CDR1 and CDR2 from the germline V gene are SGHVS and FQNEAQ. Trimming left V 5 bases short and J 9 bases short, with 19 bases between. CDR3 loop: CASSAENEPLQAFF. The CDR3 bases are TGTGCCAGCAGCGCCGAAAACGAGCCCTTGCAAGCTTTCTTT.

This clonotype occurred many times. The V and J genes are TRBV4-1 and TRBJ2-3, with D possibly matching TRBD1 (5 bases). CDR1 is MGHRA and CDR2 is YSYEKL in the germline V gene. V lost 3 bases, J lost 1 base, and 11 bases lay in between. The CDR3 runs to 15 residues. The CDR3 spells CASSQVEGGTDTQYF. CDR3 nucleotide sequence: TGCGCCAGCAGCCAGGTAGAAGGGGGCACAGATACGCAGTATTTT.

Remarks on this clonotype: A single base separates this from a much larger clone, so it may be a read error. This chain links TRBV12-3 or TRBV12-4 with TRBJ2-3, with D uncertain. The CDR3 is made up of 13 amino acids. The CDR3 DNA follows: TGTGCCAGCAGTTTCAGCAGCACAGATTCGCAGTATTTT. Its protein product is CASSFSSTDSQYF.

The chain carries TRBV13 and TRBJ2-5, with D unresolved. CDR3 length: 14 amino acids. The germline V and J ends were trimmed by 5 bases and 0 bases, with 10 bases remaining between them. From germline, CDR1 is PRHDT and CDR2 FYEKMQ (reference sequence). The CDR3 spells CASSVLGYQETQYF. In DNA, the CDR3 is TGTGCCAGCAGCGTCTTGGGGTACCAAGAGACCCAGTACTTC.

V is TRBV6-5 and J is TRBJ2-5; TRBD1 aligns across 8 bases. J lost 5 bases, V lost 2 bases, and 4 bases had no gene match. The CDR3 extends over 14 amino acids. CDR1 MNHEY and CDR2 SVGAGI come from the germline V gene. CDR3 sequence reads: CASSYLQGGETQYF. CDR3 DNA sequence: TGTGCCAGCAGTTACCTACAGGGGGGCGAGACCCAGTACTTC.

At least ten counts were recorded for this clonotype. J is TRBJ1-5 and V is TRBV4-3; TRBD1 might be the D (5 bases). The germline gives CDR1 LGHNA, CDR2 YSLEER. The CDR3 spans 15 residues. The V end lost 0 bases, the J end lost 0 bases, and 6 bases lay between the germline ends. The CDR3 sequence is CASSQDRDSNQPQHF. The DNA of the CDR3 is TGCGCCAGCAGCCAAGACAGGGATAGCAATCAGCCCCAGCATTTT.

The CDR3 loop is CASKLRWEYF. CDR3 nucleotides: TGTGCCAGCAAATTACGGTGGGAGTACTTC. The J gene is TRBJ2-7, the V gene TRBV21-1. TRBV21-1 is marked as a pseudogene. The CDR3 totals 10 residues.

This clonotype was seen a handful of times. The chain links TRBV7-2 to TRBJ1-2; D ambiguous. Trimming left V 4 bases short and J 2 bases short, with 11 bases between. This CDR3 is built from 14 residues. Germline loops: CDR1 SGHTA, CDR2 FQGNSA. The CDR3 sequence: CASSSIQVNYGYTF. For the CDR3, the DNA is TGTGCCAGCAGCTCGATTCAGGTGAACTATGGCTACACCTTC.

This clonotype showed up many times. This chain uses TRBV4-3 with TRBJ2-7, with D perhaps matching TRBD1 (6 bases). V lost 2 bases and J 0 bases, leaving 17 bases between the germline ends. The V gene's germline CDR1 is LGHNA and CDR2 YSLEER. This CDR3 is built from 17 residues. CDR3 DNA: TGCGCCAGCAGCCAACGTCCGCGACAGGTACTCTCCTACGAGCAGTACTTC. It encodes CASSQRPRQVLSYEQYF.

This clonotype was counted ten times or more. This chain joins TRBV19 and TRBJ1-1; weak D call: TRBD1 (5 bases). V shed 1 base and J shed 1 base, with 7 bases lying between them. From germline, CDR1 is LNHDA and CDR2 SQIVND (reference sequence). The CDR3 contains 14 residues. The CDR3, as DNA: TGTGCCAGTAGTATAGGGGGACCGAACACTGAAGCTTTCTTT. Protein sequence: CASSIGGPNTEAFF.

Worth noting for this clonotype: This may stem from a read error, because a much larger clone lies one nucleotide away. The J gene is TRBJ2-5, the V gene TRBV7-8; a weak D match, TRBD1 (6 bases). The V and J ends lost 5 bases and 4 bases respectively, with 14 bases between them. Germline CDR1 reads SGHVS; CDR2 reads FQNEAQ. This CDR3 is built from 14 residues. CDR3 coding DNA: TGTGCCAGCAGCCTAGACAGGTGGCGAGAGACCCAGTACTTC. It encodes CASSLDRWRETQYF.

This chain uses TRBV6-5 with TRBJ2-7; a weak D match, TRBD2 (6 bases). Trimming pared 1 base from V and 6 bases from J, leaving 10 bases between. The CDR3 runs to 13 residues. CDR1 and CDR2 from the germline V gene are MNHEY and SVGAGI. This chain's CDR3 is CASSYLSGGEQYF. The CDR3 region has the DNA TGTGCCAGCAGTTACTTGTCCGGGGGCGAGCAGTACTTC.

CDR3 nucleotide sequence: TGCGCCAGCAGCCAAGAGACAGGGATGAACTATGGCTACACCTTC. It codes for CASSQETGMNYGYTF. This chain links TRBV4-3 with TRBJ1-2; 7 bases match TRBD1. This CDR3 spans 15 amino acids. The V gene's germline CDR1 is LGHNA and CDR2 YSLEER. With V trimmed by 0 bases and J by 2 bases, 3 bases remained unmatched.

This clonotype appeared many times. V gene TRBV7-9 combines with J gene TRBJ1-6; tentative D call: TRBD1 (5 bases). This CDR3 is 14 amino acids long. CDR1 is SEHNR, CDR2 FQNEAQ, per germline (reference sequence). V was trimmed by 5 bases and J by 5 bases, leaving 10 bases between them. The CDR3 DNA is TGTGCCAGCAGCGGACGGGACCATAATTCACCCCTCCACTTT. Residues: CASSGRDHNSPLHF.

In the case of this clonotype: An end of the junction differs from the germline gene, which may be a read error. This rearrangement joins TRBV7-9 to TRBJ2-7; 8 bases are shared with TRBD1. Germline V gene sequence: CDR1 SEHNR, CDR2 FQNEAQ (reference sequence). The CDR3 length is 14 residues. CDR3 nucleotides: TGTGCCCGCAGCCCCGAGGACAGGGATCACGAGCAGTACTTC. This translates into CARSPEDRDHEQYF.